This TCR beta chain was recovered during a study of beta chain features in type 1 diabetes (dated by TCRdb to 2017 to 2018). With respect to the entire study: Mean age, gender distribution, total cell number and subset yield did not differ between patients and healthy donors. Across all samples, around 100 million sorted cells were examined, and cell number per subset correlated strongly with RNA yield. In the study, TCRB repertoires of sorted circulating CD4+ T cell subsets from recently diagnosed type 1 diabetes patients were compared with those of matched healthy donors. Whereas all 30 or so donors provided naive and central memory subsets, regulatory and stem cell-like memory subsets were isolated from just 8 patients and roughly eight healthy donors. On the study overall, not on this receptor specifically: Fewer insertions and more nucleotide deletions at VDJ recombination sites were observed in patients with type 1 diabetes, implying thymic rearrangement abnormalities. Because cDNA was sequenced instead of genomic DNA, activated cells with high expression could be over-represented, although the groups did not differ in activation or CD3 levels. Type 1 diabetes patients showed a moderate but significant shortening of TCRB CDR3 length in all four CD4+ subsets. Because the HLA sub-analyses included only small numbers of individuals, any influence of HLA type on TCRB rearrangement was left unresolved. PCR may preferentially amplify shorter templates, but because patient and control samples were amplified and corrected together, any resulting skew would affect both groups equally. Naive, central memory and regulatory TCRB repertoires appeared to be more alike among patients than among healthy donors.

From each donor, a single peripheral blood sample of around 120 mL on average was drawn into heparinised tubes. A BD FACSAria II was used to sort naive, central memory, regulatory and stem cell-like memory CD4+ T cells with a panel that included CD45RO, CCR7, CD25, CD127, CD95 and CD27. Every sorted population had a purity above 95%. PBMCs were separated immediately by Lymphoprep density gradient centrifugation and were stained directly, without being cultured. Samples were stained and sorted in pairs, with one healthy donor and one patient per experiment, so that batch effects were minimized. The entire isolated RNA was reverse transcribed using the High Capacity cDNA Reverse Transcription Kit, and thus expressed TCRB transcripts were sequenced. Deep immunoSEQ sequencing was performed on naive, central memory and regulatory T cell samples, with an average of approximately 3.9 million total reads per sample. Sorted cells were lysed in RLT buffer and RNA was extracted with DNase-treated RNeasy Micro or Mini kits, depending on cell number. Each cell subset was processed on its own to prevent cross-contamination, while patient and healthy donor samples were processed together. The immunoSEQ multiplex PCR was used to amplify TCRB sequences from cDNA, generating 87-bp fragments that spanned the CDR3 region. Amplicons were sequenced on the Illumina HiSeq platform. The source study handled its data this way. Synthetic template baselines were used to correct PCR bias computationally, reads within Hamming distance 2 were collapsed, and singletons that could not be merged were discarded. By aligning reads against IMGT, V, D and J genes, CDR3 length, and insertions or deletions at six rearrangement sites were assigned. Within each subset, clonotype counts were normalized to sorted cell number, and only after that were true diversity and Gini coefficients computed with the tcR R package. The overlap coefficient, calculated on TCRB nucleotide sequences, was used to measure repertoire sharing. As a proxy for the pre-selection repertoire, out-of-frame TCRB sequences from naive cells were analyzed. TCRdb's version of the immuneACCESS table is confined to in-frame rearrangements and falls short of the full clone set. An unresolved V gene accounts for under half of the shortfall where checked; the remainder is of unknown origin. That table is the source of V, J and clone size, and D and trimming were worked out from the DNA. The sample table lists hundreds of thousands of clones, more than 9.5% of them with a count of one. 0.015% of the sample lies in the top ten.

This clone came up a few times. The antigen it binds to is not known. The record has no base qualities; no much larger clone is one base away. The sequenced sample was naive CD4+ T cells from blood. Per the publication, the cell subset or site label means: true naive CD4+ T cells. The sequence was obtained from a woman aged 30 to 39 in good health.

The nucleotides are TGCAGCGTTCCAGGGGTTGTGGGTGAAAAACTGTTTTTT. It translates to CSVPGVVGEKLFF. The V and J genes are TRBV29-1 and TRBJ1-4; TRBD1 is a weak D gene call, 6 bases matching. Its CDR3 holds 13 amino acids, cysteine through phenylalanine. CDR3 DNA is the only sequence kept; it has 39 bases, read in frame from the first base. V is shortened by 5 bases, J by 7 bases, and the region joining them spans 14 bases. CDR1 and CDR2 are read off the germline V gene as SQVTM and ANQGSEA. Where the CDR3 stops, the reference TRBV29-1 and TRBJ1-4 genes take over; the full variable domain is SAVISQKPSRDICQRGTSLTIQCQVDSQVTMMFWYRQQPGQSLTLIATANQGSEATYESGFVIDKFPISRPNLTFSTLTVSNMSPEDSSIYLCSVPGVVGEKLFFGSGTQLSVL.